One and the same sample provided the 3 T cell receptor beta chains below, sequenced in a study of human T cells and chemical hapten exposure. Time point in this sample: pre-sensitization, week 0. The treatment here: therapeutic diphenylcyclopropenone sensitization with weekly scalp DPC. One entry per CDR3 protein results from TCRdb running MiXCR on the RACE reads. The sample carries approximately 60,000 distinct CDR3 sequences, roughly 10% recorded once. The sample in question was whole blood, obtained in connection with sensitization to the hapten diphenylcyclopropenone (DPC). The receptors here all came from a woman aged 40 to 50 with alopecia areata. Some clones in this sample may be carry-over from other donors' samples.

This clonotype came up a few times. The V gene is TRBV7-9, the J gene TRBJ1-5; D ambiguous. The V end lost 5 bases, the J end lost 5 bases, and 10 bases lay between the germline ends. Germline loops: CDR1 SEHNR, CDR2 FQNEAQ (reference sequence). The CDR3 runs 13 residues. As DNA, the CDR3 is TGTGCCAGCAGCCGTGGAGAGGATCAGCCCCAGCATTTT. Translated, it gives CASSRGEDQPQHF.

This sequence joins TRBV7-3 and TRBJ1-1; TRBD1 agrees at 7 bases. The CDR3 totals 13 residues. Looked up from germline, CDR1 is SGHTA and CDR2 is FQGTGA. The J segment lost 6 bases and the V segment lost 2 bases, leaving 3 bases of the junction unmatched. CDR3 DNA sequence: TGTGCCAGCAGCTTACGACAGGGCTCTGAAGCTTTCTTT. Amino acids: CASSLRQGSEAFF.

This clonotype has at least ten counts. The chain has TRBV12-3 or TRBV12-4 and TRBJ1-1, with 7 bases lining up with TRBD1. The V segment lost 6 bases and the J segment 5 bases; nucleotides outside the gene matches: 3. The CDR3 extends over 12 amino acids. CDR3 sequence: CASSQGGTEAFF. The CDR3 nucleotides are TGTGCCAGCAGCCAGGGGGGAACTGAAGCTTTCTTT.